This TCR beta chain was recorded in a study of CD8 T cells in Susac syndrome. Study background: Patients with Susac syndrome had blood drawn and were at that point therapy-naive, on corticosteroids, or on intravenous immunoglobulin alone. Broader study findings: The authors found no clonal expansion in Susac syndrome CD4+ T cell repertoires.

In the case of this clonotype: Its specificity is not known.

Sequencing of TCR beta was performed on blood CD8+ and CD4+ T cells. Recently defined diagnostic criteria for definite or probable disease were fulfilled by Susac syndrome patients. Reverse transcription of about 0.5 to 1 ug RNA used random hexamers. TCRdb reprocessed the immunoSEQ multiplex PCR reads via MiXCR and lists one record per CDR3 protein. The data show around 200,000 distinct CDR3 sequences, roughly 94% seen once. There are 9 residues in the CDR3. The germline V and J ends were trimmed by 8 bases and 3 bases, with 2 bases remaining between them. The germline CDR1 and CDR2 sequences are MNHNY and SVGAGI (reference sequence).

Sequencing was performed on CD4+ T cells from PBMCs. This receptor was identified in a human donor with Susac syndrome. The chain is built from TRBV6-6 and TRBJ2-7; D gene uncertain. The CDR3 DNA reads TGTGCCAGCGGCTACGAGCAGTACTTC. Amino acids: CASGYEQYF.